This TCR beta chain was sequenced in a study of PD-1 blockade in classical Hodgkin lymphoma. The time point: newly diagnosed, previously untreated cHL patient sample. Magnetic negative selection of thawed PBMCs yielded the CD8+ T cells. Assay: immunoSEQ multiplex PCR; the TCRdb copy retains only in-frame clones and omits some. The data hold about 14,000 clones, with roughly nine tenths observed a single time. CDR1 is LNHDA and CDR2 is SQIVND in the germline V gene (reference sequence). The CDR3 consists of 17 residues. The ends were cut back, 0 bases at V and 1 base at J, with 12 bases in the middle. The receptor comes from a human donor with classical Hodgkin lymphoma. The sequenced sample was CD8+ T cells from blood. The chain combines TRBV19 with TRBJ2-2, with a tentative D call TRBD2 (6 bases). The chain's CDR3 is CASSIDPGTLNTGELFF. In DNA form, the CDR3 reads TGTGCCAGTAGTATAGATCCCGGGACTTTGAACACCGGGGAGCTGTTTTTT.